Listed below are T cell receptor beta chains from one sample, sequenced in a study of PD-L1 blockade in urothelial cancer. The table came from immunoSEQ multiplex PCR; TCRdb's copy has only in-frame clones and leaves some out. The sample has over 50,000 clones, roughly 86% seen once. Material: PBMCs, obtained around atezolizumab (anti-PD-L1) treatment. The receptors here all came from a man aged 50-60 years with urothelial cancer. Each CDR3 is given with its conserved first and last residue. D genes are given only for firm matches. A row's size may be missing; if present it is once, few, many or a size class.

d_gene	v_gene	j_gene	abundance	CDR3aa	CDR3nt
TRBD2	TRBV28	TRBJ2-7	-	CASSLGTSGSYEQYF	TGTGCCAGCAGTTTGGGGACTAGCGGATCCTACGAGCAGTACTTC
-	TRBV28	TRBJ2-5	-	CASSSRAQGGKTQYF	TGTGCCAGCAGTTCACGGGCACAGGGGGGGAAGACCCAGTACTTC
-	TRBV7-9	TRBJ1-3	once	CASSPGTLDSIYF	TGTGCCAGCAGCCCCGGGACTCTCGACTCCATATATTTT
-	TRBV9	TRBJ1-1	-	CASSVAGVRNTEAFF	TGTGCCAGCAGCGTAGCAGGGGTGAGGAACACTGAAGCTTTCTTT
TRBD1	TRBV18	TRBJ1-6	-	CASSPLGQINSPLHF	TGTGCCAGCTCACCACTGGGACAGATTAATTCACCCCTCCACTTT
-	TRBV19	TRBJ2-2	-	CASRPDRNTGELFF	TGTGCCAGTAGACCCGACAGGAACACCGGGGAGCTGTTTTTT
TRBD2	TRBV4-1	TRBJ2-5	-	CASSQEGLAGGYTGETQYF	TGCGCCAGCAGCCAAGAAGGACTAGCGGGAGGGTATACGGGAGAGACCCAGTACTTC
TRBD2	TRBV10-1	TRBJ2-7	-	CASKLAGGFYEQYF	TGCGCCAGCAAACTAGCGGGGGGTTTCTACGAGCAGTACTTC
-	TRBV2	TRBJ2-1	once	CASSEGGGRSYNEQFF	TGTGCCAGCAGTGAAGGAGGTGGGAGGAGCTACAATGAGCAGTTCTTC
TRBD1	TRBV5-1	TRBJ1-6	-	CASSSGQGDSPLHF	TGCGCCAGCAGCTCCGGACAGGGTGATTCACCCCTCCACTTT
-	TRBV9	TRBJ2-2	-	CASSSPRIGVVELFF	TGTGCCAGCAGCTCACCCCGGATCGGGGTTGTGGAGCTGTTTTTT
TRBD2	TRBV5-1	TRBJ2-1	-	CASSLARGSSYNEQFF	TGCGCCAGCAGCTTGGCGCGGGGGAGCTCCTACAATGAGCAGTTCTTC
TRBD2	TRBV7-2	TRBJ2-7	-	CASSLRLPLASGSYEQYF	TGTGCCAGCAGCTTACGGCTACCATTGGCTAGCGGTTCCTACGAGCAGTACTTC
-	TRBV18	TRBJ2-3	few	CASSPASSFSDTQYF	TGTGCCAGCTCACCAGCTAGTTCGTTCTCAGATACGCAGTATTTT
TRBD2	TRBV27	TRBJ2-2	-	CASSFLAGARTGELFF	TGTGCCAGCAGTTTCCTAGCGGGAGCGCGCACCGGGGAGCTGTTTTTT
TRBD1	TRBV28	TRBJ1-6	-	CASKIVDRGNSPLHF	TGTGCCAGCAAAATCGTCGACAGGGGTAATTCACCCCTCCACTTT
TRBD1	TRBV28	TRBJ1-2	-	CASALPAGTGALDYGYTF	TGTGCCAGCGCTCTCCCAGCCGGGACAGGGGCTTTGGACTATGGCTACACCTTC
-	TRBV6-6	TRBJ2-1	-	CASISQGFYEQFF	TGTGCCAGCATAAGTCAGGGGTTCTATGAGCAGTTCTTC
TRBD2	TRBV28	TRBJ2-1	few	CASTPGTSGINEQFF	TGTGCCAGCACGCCCGGGACTAGCGGGATCAATGAGCAGTTCTTC
-	TRBV18	TRBJ1-1	-	CASSRLRESTEAFF	TGTGCCAGCTCGCGCCTGAGGGAGAGCACTGAAGCTTTCTTT
TRBD1	TRBV19	TRBJ1-4	-	CASSWDRGRPNEKLFF	TGTGCCAGTAGTTGGGACAGGGGGCGTCCTAATGAAAAACTGTTTTTT
-	TRBV6-5	TRBJ2-1	-	CASSYSTRGNEQFF	TGTGCCAGCAGTTACTCAACACGGGGGAATGAGCAGTTCTTC
TRBD1	TRBV27	TRBJ1-1	-	CASSLYRDRGPEAFF	TGTGCCAGCAGTTTATACCGGGACAGGGGTCCTGAAGCTTTCTTT
TRBD1	TRBV29-1	TRBJ2-1	-	CSVPGTGLSYNEQFF	TGCAGCGTTCCCGGGACAGGCCTTTCCTACAATGAGCAGTTCTTC
-	TRBV6-1	TRBJ1-5	few	CASSEVDTQPQHF	TGTGCCAGCAGTGAAGTGGACACACAGCCCCAGCATTTT
TRBD2	TRBV7-8	TRBJ2-7	-	CASTPQAGVYEQYF	TGTGCCAGCACCCCGCAGGCGGGAGTATACGAGCAGTACTTC
-	TRBV7-9	TRBJ2-1	few	CASSSEDNEQFF	TGTGCCAGCAGCTCCGAGGACAATGAGCAGTTCTTC
-	TRBV7-9	TRBJ2-7	-	CASSRDPSGSYEQYF	TGTGCCAGCAGCCGTGACCCATCGGGATCCTACGAGCAGTACTTC
-	TRBV28	TRBJ1-5	-	CASSHGSRGAQPQHF	TGTGCCAGCAGCCATGGCTCCCGCGGGGCTCAGCCCCAGCATTTT
-	TRBV11-2	TRBJ1-3	-	CASSLEGGSGNTIYF	TGTGCCAGCAGCTTAGAAGGGGGCTCTGGAAACACCATATATTTT
TRBD2	TRBV5-4	TRBJ2-1	-	CASSLGGRANEQFF	TGTGCCAGCAGCTTGGGCGGGAGGGCCAATGAGCAGTTCTTC
-	TRBV7-2	TRBJ2-7	-	CASSLGSTYEQYF	TGTGCCAGCAGCTTAGGCAGTACCTACGAGCAGTACTTC
-	TRBV5-6	TRBJ2-2	-	CASSPTRTTNTRELFF	TGTGCCAGCAGCCCGACGCGGACAACGAACACCAGGGAGCTGTTTTTT
-	TRBV7-9	TRBJ1-4	-	CASVKIGGEEKLFF	TGTGCCAGCGTAAAAATTGGGGGGGAAGAAAAACTGTTTTTT
-	TRBV7-3	TRBJ2-1	-	CASSASGTTYNEQFF	TGTGCCAGCAGCGCGTCCGGGACAACTTACAATGAGCAGTTCTTC
TRBD1	TRBV2	TRBJ2-5	-	CASSPQTGAQETQYF	TGTGCCAGCAGTCCCCAGACAGGGGCTCAAGAGACCCAGTACTTC
-	TRBV18	TRBJ1-5	-	CASSRGGGNQPQHF	TGTGCCAGCTCGCGAGGGGGTGGCAATCAGCCCCAGCATTTT
TRBD2	TRBV5-1	TRBJ2-1	-	CASSLVGSGSLPPYNEQFF	TGCGCCAGCAGCTTGGTTGGTAGCGGGAGCCTCCCACCATACAATGAGCAGTTCTTC
TRBD1	TRBV27	TRBJ2-1	-	CASSPAHSTGWISNEQFF	TGTGCCAGCAGTCCAGCCCATTCGACAGGGTGGATAAGCAATGAGCAGTTCTTC
TRBD1	TRBV30	TRBJ1-4	-	CAWSPGQFNEKLFF	TGTGCCTGGAGTCCGGGACAGTTTAATGAAAAACTGTTTTTT